Presented here are 17 T cell receptor beta chains from one specimen sequenced in a study of cytomegalovirus exposure and HLA in healthy donors. Use of 60 Vbeta and 13 Jbeta primers characterized the PCR. Only in-frame clones appear in the TCRdb table, and some are missing; sequencing was by immunoSEQ multiplex PCR. The profile shows approximately 160,000 clones, roughly 72% of them singletons. What was sequenced was PBMCs. The receptors were sampled from a man aged 40-49 years in good health and CMV-seronegative.

This clone appeared once. The chain is built from TRBV19 and TRBJ2-1; 7 bases are a match to TRBD1. After removal of 7 bases from V and 7 bases from J, the junction contained 13 bases not matched to a gene. This CDR3 comprises 15 residues. The germline V gene encodes CDR1 LNHDA and CDR2 SQIVND (reference sequence). This CDR3 reads CASKRSGTVVNEQFF. As DNA, the CDR3 is TGTGCCAGTAAAAGATCGGGGACAGTGGTGAATGAGCAGTTCTTC.

The V and J genes are TRBV18 and TRBJ2-7; 8 nucleotides agree with TRBD2. Per germline, CDR1 KGHSH and CDR2 LQKENI. This CDR3 contains 14 residues. Unmatched junction bases numbered 3, after V lost 3 bases and J lost 2 bases. CDR3 DNA: TGTGCCAGCTCACCCTCGCGGGGGGCCTACGAGCAGTACTTC. This sequence encodes CASSPSRGAYEQYF.

This clone was detected a few times. The same CDR3 also results from other DNA sequences found in this sample. This chain links TRBV10-3 with TRBJ1-1, with D uncertain. Trimming left V 5 bases short and J 0 bases short, with 4 bases between. Germline values: CDR1 ENHRY, CDR2 SYGVKD. This CDR3 is 12 amino acids long. The CDR3 bases are TGTGCCATCAGTCCAATGAACACTGAAGCTTTCTTT. It translates to CAISPMNTEAFF.

This clone occurred a few times. The chain joins TRBV7-2 to TRBJ1-2, with 9 bases lining up with TRBD1. Germline V gene lookup returns CDR1 SGHTA and CDR2 FQGNSA. V lost 0 bases and J lost 7; bases outside the gene matches: 3. CDR3 length equals 14 residues. CDR3 region: CASSLAGTGSGYTF. CDR3 DNA sequence: TGTGCCAGCAGCTTAGCTGGGACAGGGAGTGGCTACACCTTC. Combining the CDR3 with reference TRBV7-2 and TRBJ1-2 gives the whole variable domain GAGVSQSPSNKVTEKGKDVELRCDPISGHTALYWYRQSLGQGLEFLIYFQGNSAPDKSGLPSDRFSAERTGGSVSTLTIQRTQQEDSAVYLCASSLAGTGSGYTFGSGTRLTVV.

A note on this clone: One end of the junction fails to match germline, which may point to a read error. V usage is TRBV7-9 and J usage is TRBJ1-1; D is unclear. The germline V gene has CDR1 SEHNR and CDR2 FQNEAQ (reference sequence). There are 15 residues in the CDR3. CDR3 amino acids: CSSSSTIGMNTEAFF. Written as DNA, the CDR3 is TGTTCCAGCAGCTCAACTATCGGGATGAACACTGAAGCTTTCTTT.

This sequence joins TRBV30 and TRBJ1-5; weak D call: TRBD1 (5 bases). CDR1 is GTSNPN and CDR2 is SVGIG in the germline V gene (reference sequence). The CDR3 has 14 amino acids. V was shortened by 0 bases and J by 7 bases, with 13 bases between the two germline ends. CDR3 in DNA: TGTGCCTGGAGTGTGGGGGGGGGTGGACAGCCCCAGCATTTT. Translated, it gives CAWSVGGGGQPQHF. Combining the CDR3 with reference TRBV30 and TRBJ1-5 gives the whole variable domain SQTIHQWPATLVQPVGSPLSLECTVEGTSNPNLYWYRQAAGRGLQLLFYSVGIGQISSEVPQNLSASRPQDRQFILSSKKLLLSDSGFYLCAWSVGGGGQPQHFGDGTRLSIL.

The V and J genes are TRBV28 and TRBJ2-7; 7 nucleotides agree with TRBD1. The CDR3 spans 17 residues. Trimming took 6 bases from V and 5 from J; bases not matched to a gene: 19. Germline loops: CDR1 MDHEN, CDR2 SYDVKM. The CDR3 loop is CASSQTHIRQGINEQYF. The CDR3 DNA sequence: TGTGCCAGCAGCCAAACCCACATTAGACAGGGAATCAACGAGCAGTACTTC.

The chain has TRBV5-8 and TRBJ2-5; 8 bases fit TRBD1. The J call could be wrong; TRBJ2-7 is a better fit for the DNA end. The CDR3 length is 16 residues. Germline assignment: CDR1 SGHTS and CDR2 YDEGEE. The CDR3 nucleotides read TGTGCCAGCAGCTTGGGGGGGGACAGGCCCTGGAGCGAGCAGTACTTC. Protein sequence: CASSLGGDRPWSEQYF.

The J gene is TRBJ2-7, the V gene TRBV21-1; TRBD1 was called by the table and not checked on the DNA. TRBV21-1 is marked as a pseudogene. This CDR3 has 20 residues. DNA for the CDR3: TGTGCCAGCAGCAAATCTCGAACAGGACAAAAAAAGAATAGCTCCTACGAGCAGTACGTC. This sequence encodes CASSKSRTGQKKNSSYEQYV.

The chain combines TRBV4-1 with TRBJ2-1; 10 nucleotides agree with TRBD2. The junction had 16 bases not matched to a gene; V was cut back by 1 base and J by 7 bases. Germline loops: CDR1 MGHRA, CDR2 YSYEKL. The CDR3 totals 19 residues. The CDR3 protein is CASSQVRLGLAASENEQFF. CDR3 coding DNA: TGCGCCAGCAGCCAAGTTCGCCTAGGACTAGCGGCCAGTGAGAATGAGCAGTTCTTC.

Only a few counts were recorded for this clone. The rearrangement links TRBV7-2 to TRBJ2-7; D not certain. Germline V CDR1 and CDR2: SGHTA, FQGNSA. The CDR3 runs to 12 residues. V lost 4 bases and J lost 0, with 4 bases in between. CDR3 sequence: CASSSSSYEQYF. CDR3 nucleotide sequence: TGTGCCAGCAGCTCGAGCTCCTACGAGCAGTACTTC.

The chain links TRBV28 to TRBJ2-7, with 10 bases identical to TRBD2. V shed 3 bases and J 1 base; nucleotides not matched to a gene: 9. Germline-derived CDR1 and CDR2 are MDHEN and SYDVKM. The CDR3 runs 17 residues. The CDR3 loop is CASSFLIAGGGSYEQYF. The CDR3 bases are TGTGCCAGCAGTTTCCTTATAGCGGGAGGTGGGTCCTACGAGCAGTACTTC.

The chain is built from TRBV4-2 and TRBJ1-3, with D unresolved. V was cut by 3 bases and J by 3 bases, with 12 bases left in between. Germline loops: CDR1 LGHNA, CDR2 YNFKEQ. The CDR3 runs 15 residues. This chain's CDR3 is CASSQHELGGNTIYF. In DNA, the CDR3 is TGTGCCAGCAGCCAGCATGAGCTAGGTGGAAACACCATATATTTT.

The chain has TRBV6-6 and TRBJ2-7; TRBD1 might be the D (5 bases). The germline gives CDR1 MNHNY, CDR2 SVGAGI (reference sequence). V was pared by 4 bases and J by 4 bases, with 11 bases between. The CDR3 sequence is 13 residues long. CDR3 sequence reads: CASSFDSRYEQYF. For the CDR3, the DNA is TGTGCCAGCAGTTTTGACAGTCGATACGAGCAGTACTTC.

V gene TRBV5-1 combines with J gene TRBJ2-7, with 14 bases aligning to TRBD2. Germline values: CDR1 SGHRS, CDR2 YFSETQ. V shed 0 bases and J 7 bases; nucleotides not matched to a gene: 3. The CDR3 sequence is 15 residues long. CDR3 in amino acids: CASSLAGLAGEEQYV. CDR3 sequence (DNA): TGCGCCAGCAGCTTGGCGGGACTAGCGGGAGAAGAGCAGTACGTC.

This chain connects TRBV9 to TRBJ2-5, with D possibly matching TRBD2 (6 bases). The germline V gene encodes CDR1 SGDLS and CDR2 YYNGEE. Trimming pared 4 bases from V and 1 base from J, leaving 14 bases between. The CDR3 runs 15 residues. The CDR3, as DNA: TGTGCCAGCAGCTATGCCGGGACTCTCCAAGAGACCCAGTACTTC. It yields the protein CASSYAGTLQETQYF.

For the CDR3, the DNA is TGTGCCATCAGACCACAGGGAGGGGGTGATCAGCCCCAGCATTTT. Translated: CAIRPQGGGDQPQHF. The chain has TRBV10-3 and TRBJ1-5, with D tentatively TRBD1 (6 bases). Germline values: CDR1 ENHRY, CDR2 SYGVKD. V was shortened by 6 bases and J by 5 bases, with 17 bases between the two germline ends. The CDR3 contains 15 residues.